At least ten counts were recorded for the clone carrying this T cell receptor beta chain. TCRdb analysed the 5' RACE reads with MiXCR anew, one entry per CDR3 protein. This sample has under 400,000 distinct CDR3 sequences, with under 30% found just once. Trimming at V came to 5 bases and at J to 4 bases, leaving 8 bases not matched to a gene. Germline V gives CDR1 SGHVS, CDR2 FQNEAQ. CDR3 length: 14 amino acids. The sample belongs to a study of T-cell memory formation after mild COVID-19. The chain carries TRBV7-8 and TRBJ2-7, with 7 bases matching TRBD2. The sequenced material came from PBMCs or a T cell subset sorted from them (not recorded which). This TCR was sampled from an adult woman who had mild COVID-19 (a few samples of this study predate the infection). Cell type and time point are not known. The DNA for the CDR3 is TGTGCCAGCAGCCGGACTAGTCCGACTTACGAGCAGTACTTC. Translated: CASSRTSPTYEQYF.